A single sample gave rise to the 2 T cell receptor beta chains below, sequenced in a study of monozygotic twins with inflammatory bowel disease. One entry per CDR3 protein, without DNA, is what TCRdb gives after re-calling the 5' RACE reads. Its table lists about 440,000 distinct CDR3 sequences. Source material: blood. These TCRs come from a human donor with ulcerative colitis or Crohn's disease, or a healthy co-twin of an affected twin (not recorded which).

This chain links TRBV27 with TRBJ2-1; the TRBD1 assignment by TCRdb is unverifiable without DNA. The V gene's germline CDR1 is MNHEY and CDR2 SMNVEV (reference sequence). This CDR3 spans 16 amino acids. CDR3 loop: CASSLSLAGAYNEQFF.

CDR3 sequence: CASSLGEDFNEQFF. This sequence joins TRBV5-1 and TRBJ2-1; TCRdb lists TRBD2, though no DNA is available to test this call. The CDR3 contains 14 residues. The germline V gene encodes CDR1 SGHRS and CDR2 YFSETQ.